These 3 T cell receptor beta chains came from one sample sequenced in a study of blood T cell repertoires in COVID-19. The assay was immunoSEQ multiplex PCR, and TCRdb's table has in-frame clones only and misses some. The sample shows some 190,000 clones, roughly 82% of them seen only once. Sequenced material: PBMCs or T cells enriched from blood (not recorded which). The receptors come from a man aged 35 to 55 with acute COVID-19.

This clone was detected a few times. The V and J genes are TRBV12-5 and TRBJ1-2; TRBD1 might be the D (6 bases). Germline V gives CDR1 LGHNT, CDR2 FRNRAP. Trimming removed 7 bases from V and 6 bases from J, with 18 bases in between. There are 14 residues in the CDR3. The CDR3 DNA reads TGTGCTAGTGCCCCCTCACAGGGAGTACATGGCTACACCTTC. Residues: CASAPSQGVHGYTF. The full variable domain, rest sourced from reference TRBV12-5 and TRBJ1-2, is DARVTQTPRHKVTEMGQEVTMRCQPILGHNTVFWYRQTMMQGLELLAYFRNRAPLDDSGMPKDRFSAEMPDATLATLKIQPSEPRDSAVYFCASAPSQGVHGYTFGSGTRLTVV.

The chain couples TRBV5-1 to TRBJ2-1; 7 bases are shared with TRBD2. V trimming: 0 bases; J trimming: 3 bases; junction bases outside the gene matches: 9. The CDR3 extends over 17 amino acids. The germline V gene encodes CDR1 SGHRS and CDR2 YFSETQ. CDR3 bases: TGCGCCAGCAGCTTGGGGTTCGGCGGGGGAAACTACAATGAGCAGTTCTTC. This codes for CASSLGFGGGNYNEQFF.

The V gene is TRBV7-2, the J gene TRBJ2-7; D uncertain. V was clipped by 3 bases and J by 6 bases, with 12 bases between them. The CDR3 totals 13 residues. Looked up from germline, CDR1 is SGHTA and CDR2 is FQGNSA. The DNA for the CDR3 is TGTGCCAGCAGCTTGAGTAGAATGAGCGAGCAGTACTTC. Translating gives CASSLSRMSEQYF.